The 2 T cell receptor beta chains reported below all come from one sample, sequenced in a study of cytomegalovirus exposure and HLA in healthy donors. Primers for the PCR totalled 60 Vbeta and 13 Jbeta. The assay was immunoSEQ multiplex PCR, and TCRdb's table has in-frame clones only and misses some. The top ten clones hold approximately 0.4% of a sample with almost 200,000 clones, about 85% of them seen once. Sequenced input: PBMCs. All receptors come from a male donor in good health and CMV-seropositive.

The rearrangement joins TRBV30 to TRBJ1-6; possibly TRBD1 for D (6 bases). Germline values: CDR1 GTSNPN, CDR2 SVGIG (reference sequence). The CDR3 spans 14 residues. V shed 3 bases and J shed 7 bases, with 13 bases lying between them. Written as DNA, the CDR3 is TGTGCCTGGAGGGCCGGGACAAAGAATTCACCCCTCCACTTT. This gives the protein CAWRAGTKNSPLHF. Drawing the rest from reference TRBV30 and TRBJ1-6, the complete variable domain is SQTIHQWPATLVQPVGSPLSLECTVEGTSNPNLYWYRQAAGRGLQLLFYSVGIGQISSEVPQNLSASRPQDRQFILSSKKLLLSDSGFYLCAWRAGTKNSPLHFGNGTRLTVT.

The CDR3: CAWSVGDRGLWYQPQHF. For the CDR3, the DNA is TGTGCCTGGAGTGTCGGGGACAGGGGGCTTTGGTATCAGCCCCAGCATTTT. The genes are TRBV30 and TRBJ1-5; TRBD1 matches at 12 bases. CDR1 is GTSNPN, CDR2 SVGIG, per germline (reference sequence). The CDR3 loop spans 17 amino acids. The V and J ends lost 0 bases and 5 bases, in that order; junction bases with no gene match: 8.